This TCR beta chain was recovered during a study of blood T cell repertoires in COVID-19. Background on the study: There were acute and convalescent COVID-19 samples, and they came from the United States, Italy and Spain. The analysed material was cDNA or gDNA that came from T cells, B-cell-depleted T cells, or PBMCs.

This CDR3 is 14 amino acids long. Trimming shortened V by 2 bases and J by 3 bases, and 10 bases separated the two germline ends. Germline V CDR1 and CDR2: MNHEY, SVGAGI. Methods used by the authors: The assay estimated nucleated cells by amplifying reference gene primers. This table comes from immunoSEQ multiplex PCR, and its TCRdb copy is limited to in-frame clones, with some not included. Clone size and V and J calls were adopted from that table, with D and trimming inferred from the DNA. The top ten clones hold around 6% of a sample with around 210,000 clones, 80% of them seen once. The clonotype originates from a woman aged 70-85 years with acute or convalescent COVID-19. The genes are TRBV6-5 and TRBJ1-2; the D gene is possibly TRBD1 (5 bases). Source material: peripheral blood. CDR3 amino acids: CASSYADSYYGYTF. The CDR3 DNA is TGTGCCAGCAGTTACGCAGACAGTTACTATGGCTACACCTTC.